Listed here are 32 T cell receptor beta chains from one sample, sequenced in a study of response to subunit inactivated influenza vaccine. TCRdb reanalysed the RT-PCR reads using MiXCR and keeps one entry per CDR3 protein. The sample has a few hundred thousand distinct CDR3 sequences; roughly 7.9% are singletons. This material consisted of PBMCs from blood, taken approximately 25 months after vaccination. These TCRs come from a man in his fifties or sixties who received an inactivated influenza vaccine.

This chain's CDR3 is CATGTRRYTQYF. CDR3 coding DNA: TGTGCCACCGGAACTAGGAGATATACGCAGTATTTT. The V call is TRBV6-5, the J call TRBJ2-3; D is possibly TRBD2 (5 bases). V was pared by 10 bases and J by 7 bases, with 15 bases between. Looked up from germline, CDR1 is MNHEY and CDR2 is SVGAGI. This CDR3 region has 12 residues.

This clonotype appeared a few times. This chain uses TRBV4-3 with TRBJ2-2; 7 bases map to TRBD1. Germline assignment: CDR1 LGHNA and CDR2 YSLEER. Trimming removed 6 bases from V and 7 bases from J; junction bases left unmatched: 8. This CDR3 has 14 amino acids. CDR3 region: CASRGQRSGGELFF. Here the CDR3 DNA reads TGCGCCAGCAGGGGACAGCGGAGTGGCGGGGAGCTGTTTTTT.

This chain joins TRBV20-1 and TRBJ2-7, with 11 bases identical to TRBD2. This CDR3 is 15 amino acids long. V lost 7 bases to trimming and J lost 2 bases; unmatched junction nucleotides: 10. The germline V gene has CDR1 DFQATT and CDR2 SNEGSKA (reference sequence). CDR3 in amino acids: CSGTSGPGTPYEQYF. CDR3 in DNA: TGCAGTGGGACTAGCGGGCCCGGGACCCCCTACGAGCAGTACTTC.

This chain links TRBV7-8 with TRBJ2-1; 9 bases align to TRBD1. V dropped 2 bases and J dropped 4; count of bases not matched to a gene: 3. The CDR3 has 15 amino acids. Per germline, CDR1 SGHVS and CDR2 FQNEAQ. This CDR3 is CASSLTGGEYNEQFF. The CDR3 DNA reads TGTGCCAGCAGCTTAACAGGGGGCGAGTACAATGAGCAGTTCTTC.

This clonotype appeared many times. This chain connects TRBV5-6 to TRBJ2-3; 9 bases fit TRBD2. The CDR3 has 16 amino acids. Germline values: CDR1 SGHDT, CDR2 YYEEEE. The V gene end was trimmed by 1 base and the J gene end by 2 bases; junction bases not matched to a gene: 5. In DNA form, the CDR3 reads TGTGCCAGCAGCTTGAGGACTAGCGAGGCCACAGATACGCAGTATTTT. Its protein is CASSLRTSEATDTQYF.

Only a few counts were recorded for this clonotype. The gene calls are TRBV7-2 and TRBJ2-5; 9 bases agree with TRBD2. Germline V lookup: CDR1 SGHTA, CDR2 FQGNSA. The CDR3 totals 15 residues. V was pared by 4 bases and J by 3 bases, with 6 bases of the junction left unmatched. The CDR3, as DNA: TGTGCCAGCAGCTCTCCGGGACTAGCCGAAGAGACCCAGTACTTC. Translation gives CASSSPGLAEETQYF.

The chain uses TRBV5-1 and TRBJ2-2; 8 nucleotides match TRBD1. The germline V gene has CDR1 SGHRS and CDR2 YFSETQ. The CDR3 runs to 16 residues. V lost 4 bases, J lost 1 base, and 6 bases stayed unmatched. In DNA, the CDR3 is TGCGCCAGCAGCCCTTTCGGGACAGGGAACACCGGGGAGCTGTTTTTT. This sequence encodes CASSPFGTGNTGELFF. The whole variable domain, remainder taken from reference TRBV5-1 and TRBJ2-2, is KAGVTQTPRYLIKTRGQQVTLSCSPISGHRSVSWYQQTPGQGLQFLFEYFSETQRNKGNFPGRFSGRQFSNSRSEMNVSTLELGDSALYLCASSPFGTGNTGELFFGEGSRLTVL.

This rearrangement joins TRBV20-1 to TRBJ2-7; 7 nucleotides agree with TRBD1. The germline CDR1 and CDR2 sequences are DFQATT and SNEGSKA (reference sequence). The CDR3 contains 16 residues. V lost 3 bases to trimming and J lost 3 bases; unmatched junction nucleotides: 14. This CDR3 reads CSASPQTGTVLYEQYF. For the CDR3, the DNA is TGCAGTGCTAGCCCCCAAACCGGGACAGTCCTCTACGAGCAGTACTTC.

Ten or more counts support this clonotype. J is TRBJ1-1 and V is TRBV20-1, with D possibly TRBD1 on 5 matching bases. The CDR3 consists of 13 residues. With 0 bases removed from V and 7 bases from J, the gap between germline ends came to 12 bases. The germline gives CDR1 DFQATT, CDR2 SNEGSKA (reference sequence). CDR3 sequence (DNA): TGCAGTGCTAGAGATAGCAGGGTCGGTGAAGCTTTCTTT. It is translated as CSARDSRVGEAFF.

This clonotype was seen more than once but under ten times. The genes are TRBV27 and TRBJ2-1; D call uncertain. Trimming took off 3 bases at V and 5 bases at J, with 11 bases between the two ends. This CDR3 contains 14 residues. Germline V lookup: CDR1 MNHEY, CDR2 SMNVEV (reference sequence). As DNA, the CDR3 is TGTGCCAGCAGTTTGGAAGATCGACACAATGAGCAGTTCTTC. Amino acid sequence: CASSLEDRHNEQFF.

This clonotype was counted only a few times. CDR3 sequence reads: CASSSRQGEGNTEAFF. In nucleotides, the CDR3 is TGTGCCAGCAGTTCGCGACAGGGCGAGGGGAACACTGAAGCTTTCTTT. This chain links TRBV12-3 or TRBV12-4 with TRBJ1-1; TRBD1 aligns across 7 bases. The trim removed 4 bases at V and 1 base at J, leaving 9 bases unmatched. This CDR3 is built from 16 residues.

The table lists this clonotype with many counts. The J gene is TRBJ2-7, the V gene TRBV28; 10 bases are shared with TRBD2. Per germline, CDR1 MDHEN and CDR2 SYDVKM. CDR3 length equals 14 residues. V lost 3 bases to trimming and J lost 3 bases; unmatched junction nucleotides: 2. In DNA, the CDR3 is TGTGCCAGCAGTTTCCTAGCGGGAGACTACGAGCAGTACTTC. Its protein product is CASSFLAGDYEQYF.

This clonotype was counted ten times or more. The gene calls are TRBV27 and TRBJ1-1; D gene uncertain. Trimming removed 5 bases at V and 1 base at J, with 11 bases between. The length of the CDR3 is 14 residues. Germline V gene data show CDR1 as MNHEY and CDR2 as SMNVEV (reference sequence). The CDR3 DNA reads TGTGCCAGCAGTGCTAGGGAAAGGAACACTGAAGCTTTCTTT. This gives the protein CASSARERNTEAFF.

This clonotype was counted at least ten times. The chain carries TRBV7-9 and TRBJ2-5; no clear D gene. The CDR3 sequence is 13 residues long. Germline CDR1 and CDR2: SEHNR and FQNEAQ (reference sequence). V dropped 8 bases and J dropped 0 bases, with 10 bases sitting between them. The CDR3 is CASGAWYQETQYF. In DNA form, the CDR3 reads TGTGCCAGCGGAGCCTGGTACCAAGAGACCCAGTACTTC.

The V gene is TRBV2, the J gene TRBJ1-4, with 8 bases lining up with TRBD1. The CDR3 totals 15 residues. The trim removed 7 bases at V and 0 bases at J, leaving 4 bases unmatched. CDR1 SNHLY and CDR2 FYNNEI come from the germline V gene. The CDR3 region is CASTGQGTTNEKLFF. CDR3 nucleotide sequence: TGTGCCAGCACAGGACAGGGAACAACTAATGAAAAACTGTTTTTT.

This clonotype was detected only a few times. At one boundary the junction diverges from the germline segment, which might be a read error. The chain uses TRBV7-8 and TRBJ2-7, with TRBD2 matching over 10 bases. Germline V gene sequence: CDR1 SGHVS, CDR2 FQNEAQ. The CDR3 has 17 residues. CDR3 sequence: CASSLGRPSGSRGEVCF. The CDR3 region has the DNA TGTGCCAGCAGCTTAGGTCGGCCTAGCGGGAGCCGAGGAGAAGTATGCTTC. The complete variable domain, with remaining parts taken from reference TRBV7-8 and TRBJ2-7, reads GAGVSQSPRYKVAKRGQDVALRCDPISGHVSLFWYQQALGQGPEFLTYFQNEAQLDKSGLPSDRFFAERPEGSVSTLKIQRTQQEDSAVYLCASSLGRPSGSRGEVCFGPGTRLTVT.

The CDR3 spells CASSLGTGRGEKLFF. The CDR3 DNA reads as TGTGCCAGCAGCCTGGGGACAGGGCGAGGTGAAAAACTGTTTTTT. V gene TRBV7-6 combines with J gene TRBJ1-4, with 9 bases that match TRBD1. Germline V gene data show CDR1 as SGHVS and CDR2 as FNYEAQ. This CDR3 has 15 residues. J gave up 7 bases and V 5 bases, and 8 bases lay outside the gene matches.

This clonotype was counted between two and nine times. The V call is TRBV12-3 or TRBV12-4, the J call TRBJ2-7, with 9 bases lining up with TRBD1. V trimming: 3 bases; J trimming: 5 bases; junction bases outside the gene matches: 5. The CDR3 has 14 amino acids. The CDR3 DNA follows: TGTGCCAGCAGTTTGAGGACAGGGGCCAACGAGCAGTACTTC. It specifies CASSLRTGANEQYF.

There are a few counts of this clonotype. The chain links TRBV20-1 to TRBJ2-3, with 14 positions matching TRBD2. The CDR3 is made up of 15 amino acids. Germline assignment: CDR1 DFQATT and CDR2 SNEGSKA (reference sequence). With V trimmed by 4 bases and J by 2 bases, 2 bases remained unmatched. In DNA, the CDR3 is TGCAGTGCTAAGACTAGCGGGAGGGCCACAGATACGCAGTATTTT. This codes for CSAKTSGRATDTQYF.

This clonotype was counted between two and nine times. V gene TRBV7-9 combines with J gene TRBJ2-1; possibly TRBD2 for D (6 bases). The V gene's germline CDR1 is SEHNR and CDR2 FQNEAQ (reference sequence). The length of the CDR3 is 14 residues. V lost 5 bases and J lost 6, with 14 bases in between. The CDR3 here is CASSPILARNEQFF. The DNA for the CDR3 is TGTGCCAGCAGCCCCATACTAGCCCGCAATGAGCAGTTCTTC.

The V and J genes are TRBV28 and TRBJ2-1; a possible D gene is TRBD2 (5 bases). The CDR3 is 13 amino acids. Trimming shortened V by 6 bases and J by 9 bases, and 15 bases separated the two germline ends. CDR1 and CDR2 (germline): MDHEN, SYDVKM. CDR3 amino acids: CASRPQAAGEQFF. Written as DNA, the CDR3 is TGTGCCAGCAGACCACAAGCTGCGGGTGAGCAGTTCTTC.

This clonotype was seen many times. The rearrangement links TRBV11-2 to TRBJ2-5; D remains ambiguous. Germline V gene sequence: CDR1 SGHAT, CDR2 FQNNGV. V shed 1 base and J shed 5 bases, with 14 bases lying between them. The CDR3 runs to 15 residues. CDR3 residues: CASSLVGPPRETQYF. Here the CDR3 DNA reads TGTGCCAGCAGCTTAGTAGGACCTCCGAGGGAGACCCAGTACTTC.

The chain combines TRBV5-1 with TRBJ2-2, with TRBD1 identical over 9 bases. The V segment lost 4 bases and the J segment 3 bases; nucleotides outside the gene matches: 4. CDR1 is SGHRS, CDR2 YFSETQ, per germline. This CDR3 spans 15 amino acids. CDR3 sequence (DNA): TGCGCCAGCAGCCTACAGGGGGCCTACACCGGGGAGCTGTTTTTT. Protein product: CASSLQGAYTGELFF. The whole variable domain, filled in from reference TRBV5-1 and TRBJ2-2, reads KAGVTQTPRYLIKTRGQQVTLSCSPISGHRSVSWYQQTPGQGLQFLFEYFSETQRNKGNFPGRFSGRQFSNSRSEMNVSTLELGDSALYLCASSLQGAYTGELFFGEGSRLTVL.

A few counts support this clonotype. The chain links TRBV5-5 to TRBJ2-1, with D maybe TRBD2 (5 bases). This CDR3 contains 16 residues. Germline assignment: CDR1 SGHKS and CDR2 YYEKEE (reference sequence). Trimming pared 0 bases from V and 0 bases from J, leaving 10 bases between. Written as DNA, the CDR3 is TGTGCCAGCAGCTTGGGGGTAGCGCCCTCCTACAATGAGCAGTTCTTC. Its translation is CASSLGVAPSYNEQFF. Together with reference TRBV5-5 and TRBJ2-1, the CDR3 gives the full variable domain: DAGVTQSPTHLIKTRGQQVTLRCSPISGHKSVSWYQQVLGQGPQFIFQYYEKEERGRGNFPDRFSARQFPNYSSELNVNALLLGDSALYLCASSLGVAPSYNEQFFGPGTRLTVL.

This clonotype was detected a few times. V and J are TRBV29-1 and TRBJ2-2; perhaps TRBD1 as D (6 bases). V was trimmed by 3 bases and J by 8 bases, leaving 10 bases between them. The CDR3 is made up of 12 amino acids. The germline gives CDR1 SQVTM, CDR2 ANQGSEA. The CDR3 bases are TGCAGCGTTGACAGGGGTGGGGGGGAGCTGTTTTTT. This codes for CSVDRGGGELFF.

The sample holds a few counts of this clonotype. This chain joins TRBV5-6 and TRBJ2-3; either TRBD1 or TRBD2 may fit D (5 bases each). Germline V gene data show CDR1 as SGHDT and CDR2 as YYEEEE. The CDR3 extends over 18 amino acids. V was clipped by 1 base and J by 6 bases, with 24 bases between them. CDR3 residues: CASSLRFLGTWVADTQYF. CDR3 in DNA: TGTGCCAGCAGCTTGAGGTTTCTGGGGACCTGGGTAGCGGATACGCAGTATTTT.

The V and J genes are TRBV15 and TRBJ2-6, with D perhaps assigned TRBD1 or TRBD2 (5 bases each). The V and J ends lost 5 bases and 4 bases respectively, with 18 bases between them. Germline CDR1 and CDR2: LNHNV and YYDKDF (reference sequence). CDR3 length: 17 amino acids. As DNA, the CDR3 is TGTGCCACCAGCGGCGCCAGGGACCTCGCCGGGGCCAACGTCCTGACTTTC. The encoded protein is CATSGARDLAGANVLTF.

This clonotype has more than one count but fewer than ten. The chain combines TRBV7-9 with TRBJ1-2; possible D gene TRBD1, 6 bases. Per the germline V gene, CDR1 is SEHNR and CDR2 is FQNEAQ (reference sequence). V lost 3 bases and J 7 bases, leaving 18 bases between the germline ends. CDR3 length: 15 amino acids. The DNA for the CDR3 is TGTGCCAGCAGCTTCAGGGACCCGGGACAAGTTGGCTACACCTTC. This sequence encodes CASSFRDPGQVGYTF.

This clonotype was picked up a small number of times. This chain links TRBV6-1 with TRBJ2-1, with 9 nucleotides matching TRBD2. Germline assignment: CDR1 MNHNS and CDR2 SASEGT. The CDR3 covers 16 residues. V shed 1 base, J shed 3 bases, and the junction held 4 bases outside the gene matches. Here the CDR3 reads CASSEEASGIYNEQFF. The CDR3 DNA reads TGTGCCAGCAGTGAAGAGGCTAGCGGGATCTACAATGAGCAGTTCTTC.

This clonotype was detected many times. This rearrangement joins TRBV4-3 to TRBJ2-1; the match to TRBD1 covers 10 bases. CDR1 is LGHNA, CDR2 YSLEER, per germline. This CDR3 has 16 amino acids. After removal of 1 base from V and 2 bases from J, the junction contained 2 bases not matched to a gene. CDR3 bases: TGCGCCAGCAGCCAAGTTGGGACAGGGGCCTACAATGAGCAGTTCTTC. Its translation is CASSQVGTGAYNEQFF.

This clonotype turned up a few times. The V call is TRBV2, the J call TRBJ1-6, with a tentative D call TRBD1 (5 bases). Germline-derived CDR1 and CDR2 are SNHLY and FYNNEI. The CDR3 has 14 residues. The V end lost 6 bases, the J end lost 8 bases, and 14 bases lay between the germline ends. The CDR3 reads CASSVQVSYSPLHF. The CDR3 DNA is TGTGCCAGCAGCGTACAGGTGTCTTATTCACCCCTCCACTTT.

V is TRBV10-1 and J is TRBJ2-7; the D gene is possibly TRBD1 (6 bases). The CDR3 is 13 amino acids. CDR1 WNHNN and CDR2 SYGVQD come from the germline V gene (reference sequence). Trimming shortened V by 6 bases and J by 3 bases, and 12 bases separated the two germline ends. The CDR3 DNA is TGCGCCAGCAGCAGGGGAATGAGCTACGAGCAGTACTTC. Its translation: CASSRGMSYEQYF.